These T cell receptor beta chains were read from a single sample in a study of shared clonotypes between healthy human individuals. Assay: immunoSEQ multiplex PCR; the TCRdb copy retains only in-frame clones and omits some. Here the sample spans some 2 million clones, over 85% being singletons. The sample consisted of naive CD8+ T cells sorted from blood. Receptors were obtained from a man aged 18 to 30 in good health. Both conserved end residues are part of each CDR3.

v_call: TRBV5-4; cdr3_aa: CASSLGGPRRFSYEQYF
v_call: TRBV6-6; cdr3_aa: CASSPQGAHEQYF
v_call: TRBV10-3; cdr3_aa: CAISDPDRSNQPQHF
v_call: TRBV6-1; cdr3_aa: CASSDRAPYEQYF
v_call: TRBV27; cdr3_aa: CASSPWRTETQYF
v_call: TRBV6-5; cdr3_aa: CASSYDIRENNEQFF
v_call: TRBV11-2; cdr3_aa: CASSRTSGGTDTQYF
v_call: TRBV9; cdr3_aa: CASSPRTSTEQYF
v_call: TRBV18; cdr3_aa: CASSPPRQGVSYGYTF
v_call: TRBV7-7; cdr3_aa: CASSRSSGSSHEQFF
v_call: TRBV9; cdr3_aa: CASSGGPGHNSEQYF
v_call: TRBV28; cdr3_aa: CASSLRVAPREQYF
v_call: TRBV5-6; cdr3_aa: CASSLGVPNTGELFF
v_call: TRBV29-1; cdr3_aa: CSVAGTSGGPADGTQYF
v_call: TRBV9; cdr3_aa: CASSDEETQYF
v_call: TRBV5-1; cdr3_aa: CASRLQENTEAFF
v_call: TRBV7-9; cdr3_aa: CASSLGPGLANEQFF
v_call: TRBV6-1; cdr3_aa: CASSGGTSGASYEQYF
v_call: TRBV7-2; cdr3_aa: CASSLLAGPSLAYGYTF
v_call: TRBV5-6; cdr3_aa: CASSYGLGLETQYF
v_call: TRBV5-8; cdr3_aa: CASSFLAGDTGELFF
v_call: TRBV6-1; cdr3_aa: CASSEWTNLDSNQPQHF
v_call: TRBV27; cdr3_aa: CASRKTGLIGEAFF
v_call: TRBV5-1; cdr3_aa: CASSLGETVEAFF
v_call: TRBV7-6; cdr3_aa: CASSPQGAGEAFF
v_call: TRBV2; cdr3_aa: CASSSWVGGGINEKLFF
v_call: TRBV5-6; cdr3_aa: CASSLAGEGTDTQYF
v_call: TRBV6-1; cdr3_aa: CASRTGRGSYEQYF
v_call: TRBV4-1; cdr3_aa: CASSNRDRGDFTYEQYF
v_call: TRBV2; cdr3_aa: CASSDRQAQLFF
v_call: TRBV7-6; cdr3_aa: CASADRGQHEQYF
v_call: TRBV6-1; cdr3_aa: CASSDYPESQETQYF
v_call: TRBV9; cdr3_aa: CASSVTGTPGDTQYF
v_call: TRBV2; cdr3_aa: CASTGELGPGYTF
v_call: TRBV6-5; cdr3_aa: CASSYSFLSGADEQFF
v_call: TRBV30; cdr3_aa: CAWSALGWANEQYF
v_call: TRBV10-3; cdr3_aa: CATGQPTYEQFF
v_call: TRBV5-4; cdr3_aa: CASSLDGDGNTIYF
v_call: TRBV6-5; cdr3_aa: CASSPLAGVLNEQFF
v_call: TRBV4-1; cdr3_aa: CASSPRLGNTEAFF
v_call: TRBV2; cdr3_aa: CASSEWGGPPSTDTQYF
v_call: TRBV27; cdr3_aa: CASSPPGGTEAFF
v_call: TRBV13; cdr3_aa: CASSLGRGEPEAFF
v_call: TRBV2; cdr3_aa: CASSEVQGSNTEAFF
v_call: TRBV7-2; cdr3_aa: CASSSPFGGGAYEQYF
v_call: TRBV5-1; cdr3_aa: CASSLDGSGPQHF
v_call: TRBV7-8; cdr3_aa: CASSFDGSSYNEQFF
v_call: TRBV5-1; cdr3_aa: CASSFTDAGENGYTF
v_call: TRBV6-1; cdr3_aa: CASSEMGVQGASNYGYTF
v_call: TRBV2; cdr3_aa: CATKTGQGAHEQYF
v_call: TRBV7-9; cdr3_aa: CASSLPRLAGLDTGELFF